This T cell receptor (beta chain) was captured by sequencing in a study of post-analysis software for immune sequencing data. Study summary: Courses of disease covered relapsing-remitting, secondary progressive and progressive-relapsing multiple sclerosis. Study conclusions and caveats: F measure showed strong co-clustering of same-batch samples. Patients had higher frequencies than controls of roughly five TRBV segments, including TRBV5-6, TRBV5-1 and TRBV20-1. Controls significantly exceeded multiple sclerosis patients in normalized Chao1 diversity.

Unique-molecular-identifier-tagged TCR beta cDNA libraries were used. Some 500,000 cDNA molecules were obtained per 1 to 10 million input T cells. TCRdb recomputed calls from the PCR reads with MiXCR, one row per CDR3 protein. The repertoire holds fewer than 900,000 distinct CDR3 sequences, with under 60% as singletons. V lost 1 base to trimming and J lost 6 bases, with 10 bases between them. Germline CDR1 is LGHNA and CDR2 is YSLEER. This CDR3 contains 14 residues. Notes on this clonotype: Its antigen is still unknown.

Sequenced material: blood. This chain links TRBV4-3 with TRBJ2-1, with D unclear. The source is a girl aged 10-17 years with multiple sclerosis. The CDR3 sequence: CASSQVIAFNEQFF. The CDR3 DNA reads as TGCGCCAGCAGCCAAGTAATAGCTTTCAATGAGCAGTTCTTC.